This T cell receptor (beta chain) was documented in a study of cytomegalovirus exposure and HLA in healthy donors. About the research overall: Assignment to the Caucasian-associated ancestry cluster applied to 75% to 85% of the approximately 390 genotyped donors. Notes on the study in general: In an earlier analysis, about 87% or about 30%: the productive usage of most TCR beta V segments. Later findings reportedly placed an Asian-associated ancestry cluster below the 666-donor mean for N-insertions.

Trimming took off 6 bases at V and 4 bases at J, with 3 bases between the two ends. CDR1 is MNHEY and CDR2 is SVGAGI in the germline V gene. This CDR3 contains 11 residues. The donors gave bone marrow, and they were healthy. PCR primers comprised 60 Vbeta and 13 Jbeta primers. Clones were read by immunoSEQ multiplex PCR, and TCRdb kept only the in-frame ones, dropping some. The sample has about 110,000 clones. Note on this clone: The antigen is not known.

The source is a man in his thirties or forties in good health and CMV-seronegative. This rearrangement joins TRBV6-5 to TRBJ2-2, with D unresolved. Sequencing was carried out using PBMCs. CDR3 nucleotide sequence: TGTGCCAGCAGCGTCACCGGGGAGCTGTTTTTT. Its translation is CASSVTGELFF.